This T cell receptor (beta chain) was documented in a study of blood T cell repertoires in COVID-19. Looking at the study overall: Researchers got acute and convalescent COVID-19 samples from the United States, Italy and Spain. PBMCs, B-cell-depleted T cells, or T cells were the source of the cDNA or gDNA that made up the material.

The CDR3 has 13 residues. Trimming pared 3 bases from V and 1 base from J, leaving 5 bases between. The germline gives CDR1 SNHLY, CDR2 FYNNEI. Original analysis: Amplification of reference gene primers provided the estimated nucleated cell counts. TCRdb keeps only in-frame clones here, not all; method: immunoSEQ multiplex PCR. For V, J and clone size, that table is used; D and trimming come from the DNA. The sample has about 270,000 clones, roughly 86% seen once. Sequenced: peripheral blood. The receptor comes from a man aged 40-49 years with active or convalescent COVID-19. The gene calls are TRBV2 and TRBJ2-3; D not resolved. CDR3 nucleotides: TGTGCCAGCAGTGATGCGGGCACAGATACGCAGTATTTT. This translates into CASSDAGTDTQYF.